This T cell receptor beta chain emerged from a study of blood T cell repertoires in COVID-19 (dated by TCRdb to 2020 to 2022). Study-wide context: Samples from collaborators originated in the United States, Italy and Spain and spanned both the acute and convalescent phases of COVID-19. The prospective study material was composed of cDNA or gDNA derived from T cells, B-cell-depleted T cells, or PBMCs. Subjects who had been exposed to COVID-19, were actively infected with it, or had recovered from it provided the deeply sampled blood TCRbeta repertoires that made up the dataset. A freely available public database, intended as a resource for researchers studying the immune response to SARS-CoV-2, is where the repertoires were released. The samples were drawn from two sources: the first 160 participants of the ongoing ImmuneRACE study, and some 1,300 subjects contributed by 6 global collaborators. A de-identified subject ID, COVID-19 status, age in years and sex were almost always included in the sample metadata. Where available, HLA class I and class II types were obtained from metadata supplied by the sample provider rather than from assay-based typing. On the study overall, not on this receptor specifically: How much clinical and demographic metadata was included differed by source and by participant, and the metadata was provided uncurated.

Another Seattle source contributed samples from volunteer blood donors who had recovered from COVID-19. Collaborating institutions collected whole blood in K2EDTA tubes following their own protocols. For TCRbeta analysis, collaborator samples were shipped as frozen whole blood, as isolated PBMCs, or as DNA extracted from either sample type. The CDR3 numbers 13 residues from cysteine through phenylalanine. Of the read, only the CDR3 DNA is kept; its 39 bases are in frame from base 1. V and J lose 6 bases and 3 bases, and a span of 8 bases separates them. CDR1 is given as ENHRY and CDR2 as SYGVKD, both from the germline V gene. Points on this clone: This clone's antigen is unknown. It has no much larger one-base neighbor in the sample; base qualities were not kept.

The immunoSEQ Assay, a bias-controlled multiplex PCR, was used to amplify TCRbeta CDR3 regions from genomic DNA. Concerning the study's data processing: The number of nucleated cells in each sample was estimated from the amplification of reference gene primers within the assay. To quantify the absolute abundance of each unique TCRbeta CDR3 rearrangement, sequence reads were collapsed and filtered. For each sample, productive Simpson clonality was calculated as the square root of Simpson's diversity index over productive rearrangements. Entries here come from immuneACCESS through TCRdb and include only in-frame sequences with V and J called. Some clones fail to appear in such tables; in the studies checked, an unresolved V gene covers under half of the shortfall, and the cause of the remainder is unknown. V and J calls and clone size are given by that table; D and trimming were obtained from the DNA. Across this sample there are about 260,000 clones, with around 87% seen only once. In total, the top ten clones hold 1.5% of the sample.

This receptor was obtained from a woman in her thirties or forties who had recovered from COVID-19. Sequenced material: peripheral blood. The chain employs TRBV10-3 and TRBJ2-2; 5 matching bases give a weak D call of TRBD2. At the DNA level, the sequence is TGTGCCATCAGAACGCGGGACACCGGGGAGCTGTTTTTT. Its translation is CAIRTRDTGELFF.